The clone carrying this TCR beta chain was recorded only once. As yet, its antigen is unknown. Template material for amplifying TCR beta CDR3 regions consisted of RNA transcripts. HTBI primers were employed in a first-round RT-PCR of the TCR CDR3. TCRdb used MiXCR to reprocess the multiplex PCR reads, holding one entry per CDR3 protein. Of around 600,000 distinct CDR3 sequences in the sample, roughly a sixth were seen once. Around 10 ml fresh peripheral blood yielded the PBMCs. The record originates from a study of T cells in Graves' hyperthyroidism and ophthalmopathy. Study at large: Peripheral blood draws took place at initial diagnosis, ahead of any treatment. Study results and caveats: Appearing also in blood were most of the thyroid clonotypes expanded above 0.001.

Germline V gene lookup returns CDR1 SQVTM and CDR2 ANQGSEA. V lost 2 bases, J lost 1 base, and 11 bases lay in between. The CDR3 sequence is 14 residues long. The sequence was collected from a woman aged 40 to 49 with Graves' ophthalmopathy. V and J are TRBV29-1 and TRBJ1-1; possible D gene TRBD1, 5 bases. Specimen: blood. CDR3 in DNA: TGCAGCGTTGAAAGTTGGCAGGGGAACACTGAAGCTTTCTTT. Its translation: CSVESWQGNTEAFF.